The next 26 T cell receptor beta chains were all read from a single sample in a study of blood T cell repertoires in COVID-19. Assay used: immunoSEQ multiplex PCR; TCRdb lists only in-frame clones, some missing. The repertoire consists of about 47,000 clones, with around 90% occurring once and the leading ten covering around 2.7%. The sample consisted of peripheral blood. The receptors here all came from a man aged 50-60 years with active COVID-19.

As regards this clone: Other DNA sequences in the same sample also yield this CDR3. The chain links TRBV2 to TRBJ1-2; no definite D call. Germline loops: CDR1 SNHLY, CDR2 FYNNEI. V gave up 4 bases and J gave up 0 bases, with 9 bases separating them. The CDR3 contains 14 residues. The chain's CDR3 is CASSVVSANYGYTF. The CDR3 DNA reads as TGTGCCAGCAGTGTCGTCAGCGCTAACTATGGCTACACCTTC.

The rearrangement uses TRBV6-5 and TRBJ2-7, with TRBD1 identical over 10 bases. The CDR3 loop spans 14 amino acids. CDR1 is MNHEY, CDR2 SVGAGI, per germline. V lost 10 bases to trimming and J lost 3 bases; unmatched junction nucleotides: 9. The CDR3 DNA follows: TGTGCCACCTTTTTAGGGGACAGGGGCTACGAGCAGTACTTC. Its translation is CATFLGDRGYEQYF.

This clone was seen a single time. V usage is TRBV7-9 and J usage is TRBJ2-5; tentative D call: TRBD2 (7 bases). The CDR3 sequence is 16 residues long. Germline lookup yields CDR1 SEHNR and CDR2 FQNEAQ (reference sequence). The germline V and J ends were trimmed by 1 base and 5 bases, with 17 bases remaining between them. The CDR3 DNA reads TGTGCCAGCAGCTTAGAAATGGGGGGGCTGTATGAGACCCAGTACTTC. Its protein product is CASSLEMGGLYETQYF.

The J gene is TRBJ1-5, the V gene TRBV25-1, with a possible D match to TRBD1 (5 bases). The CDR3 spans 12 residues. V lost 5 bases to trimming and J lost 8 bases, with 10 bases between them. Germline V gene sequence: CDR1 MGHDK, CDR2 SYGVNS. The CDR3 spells CASSWGGEPQHF. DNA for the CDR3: TGTGCCAGCAGTTGGGGCGGGGAGCCCCAGCATTTT.

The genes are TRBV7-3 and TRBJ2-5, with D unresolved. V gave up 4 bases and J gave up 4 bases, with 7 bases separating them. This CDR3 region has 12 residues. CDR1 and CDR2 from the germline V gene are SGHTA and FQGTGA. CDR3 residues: CASSSLGETQYF. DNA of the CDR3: TGTGCCAGCAGCTCTCTAGGAGAGACCCAGTACTTC.

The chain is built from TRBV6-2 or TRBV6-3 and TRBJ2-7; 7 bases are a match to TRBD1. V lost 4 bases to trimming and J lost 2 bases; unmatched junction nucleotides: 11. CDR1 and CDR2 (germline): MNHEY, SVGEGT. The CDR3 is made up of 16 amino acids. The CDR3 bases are TGTGCCAGCAGTTCCAAACGACAGGGAGAAACCTACGAGCAGTACTTC. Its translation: CASSSKRQGETYEQYF.

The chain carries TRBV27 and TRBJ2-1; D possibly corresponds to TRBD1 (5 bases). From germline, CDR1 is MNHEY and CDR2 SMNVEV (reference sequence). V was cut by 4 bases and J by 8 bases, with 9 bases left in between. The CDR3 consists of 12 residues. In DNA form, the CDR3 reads TGTGCCAGCAGTTACAGGAAGGATGAGCAGTTCTTC. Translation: CASSYRKDEQFF.

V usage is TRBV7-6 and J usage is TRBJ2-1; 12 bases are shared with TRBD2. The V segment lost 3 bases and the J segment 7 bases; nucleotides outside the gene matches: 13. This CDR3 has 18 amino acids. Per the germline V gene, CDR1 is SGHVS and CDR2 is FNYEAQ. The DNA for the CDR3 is TGTGCCAGCAGCTTGGAGGTATCAGGACTAGCGGGGAGTAATGAGCAGTTCTTC. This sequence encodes CASSLEVSGLAGSNEQFF.

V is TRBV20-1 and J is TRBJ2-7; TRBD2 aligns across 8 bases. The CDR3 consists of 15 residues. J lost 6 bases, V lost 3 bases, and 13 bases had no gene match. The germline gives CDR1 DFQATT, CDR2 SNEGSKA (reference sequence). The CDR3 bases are TGCAGTGCTAGTCGGGGGGGTAGGGTAGTTCTCGAGCAGTACTTC. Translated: CSASRGGRVVLEQYF.

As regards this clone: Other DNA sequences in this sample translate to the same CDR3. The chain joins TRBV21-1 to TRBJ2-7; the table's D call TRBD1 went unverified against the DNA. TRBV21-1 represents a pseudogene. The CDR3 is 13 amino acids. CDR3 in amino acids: CASRGQGAYEQYF. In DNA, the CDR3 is TGTGCCAGTAGGGGACAGGGGGCTTACGAGCAGTACTTC.

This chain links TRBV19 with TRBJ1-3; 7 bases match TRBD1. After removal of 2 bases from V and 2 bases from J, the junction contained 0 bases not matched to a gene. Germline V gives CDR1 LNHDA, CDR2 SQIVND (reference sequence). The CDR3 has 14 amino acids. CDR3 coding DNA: TGTGCCAGTAGTATAACAGGGGCTGGAAACACCATATATTTT. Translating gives CASSITGAGNTIYF.

The CDR3 DNA follows: TGTGCCAGCAGCTCGGGTCAGATTGAAAAACTGTTTTTT. Translated, it gives CASSSGQIEKLFF. The J gene is TRBJ1-4, the V gene TRBV5-5, with D unresolved. This CDR3 is 13 amino acids long. Germline lookup yields CDR1 SGHKS and CDR2 YYEKEE (reference sequence). The V and J ends lost 3 bases and 7 bases respectively, with 10 bases between them.

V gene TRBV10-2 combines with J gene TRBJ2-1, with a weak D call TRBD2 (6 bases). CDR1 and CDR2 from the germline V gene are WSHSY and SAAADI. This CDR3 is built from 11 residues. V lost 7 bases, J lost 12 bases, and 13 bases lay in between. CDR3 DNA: TGCGCCAGCACGGAGGGGAGCCGGCAGTTCTTC. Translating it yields CASTEGSRQFF.

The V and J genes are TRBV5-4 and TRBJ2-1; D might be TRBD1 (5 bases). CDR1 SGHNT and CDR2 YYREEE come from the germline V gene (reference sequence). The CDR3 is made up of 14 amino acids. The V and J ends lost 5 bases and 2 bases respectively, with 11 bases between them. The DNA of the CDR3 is TGTGCCAGCAGTTGGGGCGGTCCCTACAATGAGCAGTTCTTC. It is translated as CASSWGGPYNEQFF.

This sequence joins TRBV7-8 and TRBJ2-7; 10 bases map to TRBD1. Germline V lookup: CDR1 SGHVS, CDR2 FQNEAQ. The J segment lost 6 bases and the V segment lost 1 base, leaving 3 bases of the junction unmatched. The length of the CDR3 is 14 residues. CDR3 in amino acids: CASSLGTGGGEQYV. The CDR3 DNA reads TGTGCCAGCAGCTTAGGGACAGGGGGGGGCGAGCAGTACGTC.

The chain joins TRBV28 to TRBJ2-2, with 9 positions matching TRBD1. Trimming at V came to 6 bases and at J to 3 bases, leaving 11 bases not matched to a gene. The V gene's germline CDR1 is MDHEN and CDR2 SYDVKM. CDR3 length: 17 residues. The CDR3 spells CASREGTGPRDTGELFF. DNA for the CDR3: TGTGCCAGCAGGGAGGGGACAGGGCCCCGCGACACCGGGGAGCTGTTTTTT.

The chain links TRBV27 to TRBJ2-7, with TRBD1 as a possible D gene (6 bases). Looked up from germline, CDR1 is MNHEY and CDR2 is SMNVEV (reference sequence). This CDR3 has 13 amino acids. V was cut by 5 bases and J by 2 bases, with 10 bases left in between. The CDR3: CASSPQGTYEQYF. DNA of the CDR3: TGTGCCAGCAGTCCACAGGGTACCTACGAGCAGTACTTC.

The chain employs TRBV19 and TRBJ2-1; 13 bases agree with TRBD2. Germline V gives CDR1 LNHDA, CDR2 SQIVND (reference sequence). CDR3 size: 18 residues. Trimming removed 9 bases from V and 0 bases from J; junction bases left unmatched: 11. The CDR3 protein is CASAPGTSGESSYNEQFF. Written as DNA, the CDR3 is TGTGCCAGCGCTCCCGGGACTAGCGGGGAATCCTCCTACAATGAGCAGTTCTTC.

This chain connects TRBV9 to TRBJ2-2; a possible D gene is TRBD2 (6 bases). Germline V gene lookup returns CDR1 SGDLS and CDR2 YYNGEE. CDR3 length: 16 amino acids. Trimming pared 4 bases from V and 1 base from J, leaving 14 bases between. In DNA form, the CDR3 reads TGTGCCAGCAGCCTTTCGGGGGTGGGGAACACCGGGGAGCTGTTTTTT. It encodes CASSLSGVGNTGELFF.

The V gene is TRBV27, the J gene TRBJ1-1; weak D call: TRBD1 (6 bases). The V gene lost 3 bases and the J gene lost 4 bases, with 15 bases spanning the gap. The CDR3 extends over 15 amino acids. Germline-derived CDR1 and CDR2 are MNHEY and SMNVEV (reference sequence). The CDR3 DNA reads TGTGCCAGCAGTTTCAGGACAGTGGGGATCACTGAAGCTTTCTTT. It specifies CASSFRTVGITEAFF.

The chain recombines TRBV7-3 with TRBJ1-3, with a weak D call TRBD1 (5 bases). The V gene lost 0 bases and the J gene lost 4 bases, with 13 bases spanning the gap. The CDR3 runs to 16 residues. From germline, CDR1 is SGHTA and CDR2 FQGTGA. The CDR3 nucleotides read TGTGCCAGCAGCTTAACACCGGGACTCTCGGGAAACACCATATATTTT. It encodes CASSLTPGLSGNTIYF.

This chain's CDR3 is CASSWDRPSNQPQHF. In DNA form, the CDR3 reads TGTGCCAGCAGCTGGGACAGACCTAGCAATCAGCCCCAGCATTTT. The chain couples TRBV6-5 to TRBJ1-5, with 7 nucleotides matching TRBD1. CDR1 is MNHEY and CDR2 is SVGAGI in the germline V gene. CDR3 length: 15 residues. After removal of 6 bases from V and 0 bases from J, the junction contained 5 bases not matched to a gene.

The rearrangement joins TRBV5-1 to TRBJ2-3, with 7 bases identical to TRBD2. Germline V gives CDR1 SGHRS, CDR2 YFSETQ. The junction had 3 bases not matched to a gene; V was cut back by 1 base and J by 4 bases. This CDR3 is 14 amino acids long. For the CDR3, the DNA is TGCGCCAGCAGCTTGTGGGGAGGGCCAGATACGCAGTATTTT. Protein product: CASSLWGGPDTQYF. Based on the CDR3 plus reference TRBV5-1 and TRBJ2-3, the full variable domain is KAGVTQTPRYLIKTRGQQVTLSCSPISGHRSVSWYQQTPGQGLQFLFEYFSETQRNKGNFPGRFSGRQFSNSRSEMNVSTLELGDSALYLCASSLWGGPDTQYFGPGTRLTVL.

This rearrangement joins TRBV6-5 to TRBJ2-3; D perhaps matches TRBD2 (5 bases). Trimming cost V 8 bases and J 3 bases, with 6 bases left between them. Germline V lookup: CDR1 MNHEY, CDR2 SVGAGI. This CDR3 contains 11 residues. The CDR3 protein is CASRETDTQYF. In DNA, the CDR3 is TGTGCCAGCCGGGAAACAGATACGCAGTATTTT.

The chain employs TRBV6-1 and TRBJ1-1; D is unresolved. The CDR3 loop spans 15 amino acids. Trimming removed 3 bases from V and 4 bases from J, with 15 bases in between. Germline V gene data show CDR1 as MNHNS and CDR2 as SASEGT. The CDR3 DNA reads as TGTGCCAGCAGTGATACTCCGGCGGGGTCCACTGAAGCTTTCTTT. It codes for CASSDTPAGSTEAFF.

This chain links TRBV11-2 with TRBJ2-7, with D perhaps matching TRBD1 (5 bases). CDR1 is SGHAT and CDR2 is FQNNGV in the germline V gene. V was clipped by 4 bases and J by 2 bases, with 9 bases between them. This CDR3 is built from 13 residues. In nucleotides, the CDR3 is TGTGCCAGCAGCTACGACAGCCCCTACGAGCAGTACGTC. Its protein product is CASSYDSPYEQYV.